This paragraph reports one T cell receptor (beta chain). Its antigen is unidentified. The germline CDR1 and CDR2 sequences are LNHDA and SQIVND (reference sequence). CDR3 length equals 15 residues. With 2 bases removed from V and 2 bases from J, the gap between germline ends came to 12 bases. This sample was taken from a study of shared clonotypes between healthy human individuals. Nashville, Tennessee was home to all donors, each a Caucasian adult. Findings and limits, study-wide: A limitation of the genetic and exposure-history diversity represented arose from few donors. Tissues were not sampled, only blood, and their repertoires likely differ.

The repertoire was sequenced with immunoSEQ multiplex PCR; TCRdb's copy has only in-frame clones and lacks some. Here the sample spans fewer than 600,000 clones, about four fifths being singletons. The chain uses TRBV19 and TRBJ2-5, with D possibly called TRBD1 or TRBD2 (5 bases each). The receptor comes from a middle-aged woman in good health. Some clones in this sample may be carry-over from other donors' samples. The specimen sequenced was PBMCs. The chain's CDR3 is CASSIRGVGQETQYF. CDR3 bases: TGTGCCAGTAGTATAAGAGGGGTAGGTCAAGAGACCCAGTACTTC.